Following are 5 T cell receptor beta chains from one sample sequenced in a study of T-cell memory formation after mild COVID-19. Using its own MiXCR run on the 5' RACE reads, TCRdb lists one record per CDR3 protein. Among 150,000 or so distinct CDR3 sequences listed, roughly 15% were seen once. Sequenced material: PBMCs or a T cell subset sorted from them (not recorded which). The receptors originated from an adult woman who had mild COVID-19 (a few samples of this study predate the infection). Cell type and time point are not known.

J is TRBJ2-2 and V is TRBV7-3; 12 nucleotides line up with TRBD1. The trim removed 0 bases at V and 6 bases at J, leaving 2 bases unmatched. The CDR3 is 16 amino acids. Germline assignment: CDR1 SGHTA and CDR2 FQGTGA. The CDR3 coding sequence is TGTGCCAGCAGCTTAACGGGACAGGGGGCATCCGGGGAGCTGTTTTTT. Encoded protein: CASSLTGQGASGELFF.

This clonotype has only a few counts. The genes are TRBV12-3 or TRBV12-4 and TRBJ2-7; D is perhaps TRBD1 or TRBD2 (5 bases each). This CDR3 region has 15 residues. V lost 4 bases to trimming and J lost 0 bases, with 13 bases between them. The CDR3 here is CASSSRGRDSYEQYF. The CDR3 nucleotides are TGTGCCAGCAGTTCCCGGGGCAGGGACTCCTACGAGCAGTACTTC.

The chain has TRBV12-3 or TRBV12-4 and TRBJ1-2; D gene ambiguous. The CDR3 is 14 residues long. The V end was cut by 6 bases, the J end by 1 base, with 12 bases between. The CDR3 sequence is CASSSPDFNYGYTF. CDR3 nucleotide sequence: TGTGCCAGCAGCTCTCCGGACTTTAACTATGGCTACACCTTC.

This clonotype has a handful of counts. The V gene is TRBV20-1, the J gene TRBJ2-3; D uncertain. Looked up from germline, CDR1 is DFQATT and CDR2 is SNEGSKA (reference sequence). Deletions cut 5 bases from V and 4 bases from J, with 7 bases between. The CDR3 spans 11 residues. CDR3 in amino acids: CSAATSDTQYF. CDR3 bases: TGCAGTGCTGCAACGTCAGATACGCAGTATTTT.

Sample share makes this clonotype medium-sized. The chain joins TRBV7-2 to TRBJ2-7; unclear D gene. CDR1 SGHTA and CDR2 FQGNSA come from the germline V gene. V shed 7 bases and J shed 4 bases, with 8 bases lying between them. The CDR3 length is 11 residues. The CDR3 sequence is CASTQAYEQYF. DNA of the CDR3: TGTGCCAGCACCCAGGCGTACGAGCAGTACTTC. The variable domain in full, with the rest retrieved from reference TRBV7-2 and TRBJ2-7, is GAGVSQSPSNKVTEKGKDVELRCDPISGHTALYWYRQSLGQGLEFLIYFQGNSAPDKSGLPSDRFSAERTGGSVSTLTIQRTQQEDSAVYLCASTQAYEQYFGPGTRLTVT.